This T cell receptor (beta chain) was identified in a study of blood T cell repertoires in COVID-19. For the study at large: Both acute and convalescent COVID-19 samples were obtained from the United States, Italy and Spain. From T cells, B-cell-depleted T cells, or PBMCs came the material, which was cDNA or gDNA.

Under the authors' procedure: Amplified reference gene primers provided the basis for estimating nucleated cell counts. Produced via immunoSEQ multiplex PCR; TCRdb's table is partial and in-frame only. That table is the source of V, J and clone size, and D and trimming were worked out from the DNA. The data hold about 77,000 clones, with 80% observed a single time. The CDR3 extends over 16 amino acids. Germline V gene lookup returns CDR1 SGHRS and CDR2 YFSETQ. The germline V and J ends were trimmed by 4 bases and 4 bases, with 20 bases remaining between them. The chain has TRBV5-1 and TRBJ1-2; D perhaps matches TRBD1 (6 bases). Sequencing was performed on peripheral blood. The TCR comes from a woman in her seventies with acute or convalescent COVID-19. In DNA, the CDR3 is TGCGCCAGCAGCGATTGGGGGCGCATACCCGCCTATGGCTACACCTTC. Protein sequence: CASSDWGRIPAYGYTF.